The 8 T cell receptor beta chains below come from one sample, sequenced in a study of T cells after yellow fever vaccination. TCRdb re-derived calls from the 5' RACE reads in MiXCR, one entry per CDR3 protein. Of 150,000 to 200,000 distinct CDR3 sequences in the sample, approximately 10% were seen once. The specimen was CD8+ T cells sorted from PBMCs, collected 15 days after the yellow fever booster vaccination. The receptors derive from a man younger than 35 who received the YFV17D yellow fever vaccine.

This clonotype has only a few counts. The rearrangement uses TRBV4-1 and TRBJ1-5; D is unresolved. CDR3 length: 13 residues. V was pared by 3 bases and J by 3 bases, with 6 bases between. Germline V gene data show CDR1 as MGHRA and CDR2 as YSYEKL. The CDR3 bases are TGCGCCAGCAGCCAGAGCATCAATCAGCCCCAGCATTTT. Translation gives CASSQSINQPQHF.

This clonotype was observed a few times. This chain joins TRBV5-5 and TRBJ1-5; TRBD1 matches 9 bases. The CDR3 loop spans 15 amino acids. V shed 0 bases and J 11 bases; nucleotides not matched to a gene: 9. In germline, CDR1 is SGHKS, CDR2 YYEKEE (reference sequence). The CDR3 here is CASSLGQGVLGAQHF. As DNA, the CDR3 is TGTGCCAGCAGCTTGGGACAGGGGGTCTTGGGGGCCCAGCATTTT.

There are a few counts of this clonotype. This chain connects TRBV12-5 to TRBJ1-5; the D is unclear. Deletions cut 6 bases from V and 1 base from J, with 10 bases between. This CDR3 has 14 amino acids. The germline V gene has CDR1 LGHNT and CDR2 FRNRAP. CDR3 nucleotide sequence: TGTGCTAGTGGCCCTGACGAGAGCAATCAGCCCCAGCATTTT. It encodes CASGPDESNQPQHF.

This clonotype has more than one count but fewer than ten. The rearrangement joins TRBV7-2 to TRBJ2-1; 7 nucleotides line up with TRBD2. The J segment lost 7 bases and the V segment lost 2 bases, leaving 14 bases of the junction unmatched. The CDR3 is 17 amino acids. CDR1 and CDR2 (germline): SGHTA, FQGNSA. The CDR3: CASSLYAPSGEENEQFF. The CDR3 DNA follows: TGTGCCAGCAGCTTATACGCCCCAAGCGGGGAGGAGAATGAGCAGTTCTTC.

A few counts support this clonotype. This rearrangement joins TRBV7-9 to TRBJ1-2; no clear D gene. The CDR3 loop spans 17 amino acids. V was clipped by 4 bases and J by 0 bases, with 18 bases between them. Germline values: CDR1 SEHNR, CDR2 FQNEAQ (reference sequence). In DNA, the CDR3 is TGTGCCAGCAGCTCCCACTTGGCGGGGATACCTAACTATGGCTACACCTTC. It translates to CASSSHLAGIPNYGYTF.

The chain has TRBV7-3 and TRBJ1-1; D might be TRBD1 (5 bases). The germline CDR1 and CDR2 sequences are SGHTA and FQGTGA. The V gene lost 5 bases and the J gene lost 4 bases, with 11 bases spanning the gap. This CDR3 contains 13 residues. The CDR3 DNA is TGTGCCAGCAGCCCCATGGGGGGCACTGAAGCTTTCTTT. Translation: CASSPMGGTEAFF. The full variable domain, its missing parts supplied by reference TRBV7-3 and TRBJ1-1, is GAGVSQTPSNKVTEKGKYVELRCDPISGHTALYWYRQSLGQGPEFLIYFQGTGAADDSGLPNDRFFAVRPEGSVSTLKIQRTERGDSAVYLCASSPMGGTEAFFGQGTRLTVV.

The rearrangement joins TRBV12-2 to TRBJ2-2; the table assigns TRBD2, which was not confirmed against the DNA. TRBV12-2 is a pseudogene locus. The CDR3 is 18 residues long. The CDR3 DNA is TGTGCAAGTCGACCAACTAGCGGGGGGGCCGGGGGGACCGGGGAGCTGTTTTTT. Protein product: CASRPTSGGAGGTGELFF.

This clonotype was seen only a few times. The V and J genes are TRBV12-3 or TRBV12-4 and TRBJ1-5; TRBD1 matches 10 bases. The CDR3 has 14 amino acids. V lost 7 bases, J lost 4 bases, and 4 bases stayed unmatched. The CDR3 DNA follows: TGTGCCAGCACCTGGACAGGGGGTAATCAGCCCCAGCATTTT. Its translation: CASTWTGGNQPQHF.